These T cell receptor beta chains were read from a single sample in a study of shared clonotypes between healthy human individuals. Libraries were prepared by immunoSEQ multiplex PCR; TCRdb keeps only in-frame clonotypes and omits some of them. This sample has some 2.3 million clones; over 85% occur once, and the top ten carry under 0.45%. Specimen: naive CD4+ T cells from PBMCs. The receptors were gathered from a man aged 18 to 30 in good health. Some clones in this sample may be carry-over from other donors' samples. The CDR3 runs from the conserved cysteine through the conserved F or W. Fields, in order: D gene, J gene, clone size, V gene, CDR3 DNA, CDR3 protein. D genes are given only for firm matches. Expanded clones get a size class; other rows say once, few or many, or leave the size out.

>TRBD1|TRBJ2-7|NA|TRBV25-1
TGTGCCAGCAGTGAAAAGGACAGGGGACACTACGAGCAGTACTTC
CASSEKDRGHYEQYF
>TRBD2|TRBJ2-1|NA|TRBV28
TGTGCCAGCATTTCCCTAGCGGTGGATGAGCAGTTCTTC
CASISLAVDEQFF
>NA|TRBJ1-2|NA|TRBV4-1
TGCGCCAGCAGCCAAGAAGGCAGGGGACCGTATGGCTACACCTTC
CASSQEGRGPYGYTF
>TRBD2|TRBJ2-5|NA|TRBV7-9
TGTGCCAGCAGCTTCCTTAGCGGGAGCGAGACCCAGTACTTC
CASSFLSGSETQYF
>NA|TRBJ1-1|NA|TRBV19
TGTGCCAGTAGTATTCTGGGAGTGGGAACTGAAGCTTTCTTT
CASSILGVGTEAFF
>NA|TRBJ1-3|NA|TRBV6-1
TGTGCCAGCAGTGTAAGCGGAACTGGAAACACCATATATTTT
CASSVSGTGNTIYF
>NA|TRBJ2-5|NA|TRBV28
TGTGCCAGCAGTTTTTGGAAAGAGACCCAGTACTTC
CASSFWKETQYF
>TRBD1|TRBJ2-3|NA|TRBV6-5
TGTGCCAGCAGCCAACAGGGGGCCGATACGCAGTATTTT
CASSQQGADTQYF
>NA|TRBJ1-2|once|TRBV27
TGTGCCAGCAGTTTTGGGGGAGGGGAACCTTATGGCTACACCTTC
CASSFGGGEPYGYTF
>NA|TRBJ2-5|NA|TRBV4-2
TGTGCCAGCAGCCAGGAGCAACAAGAGACCCAGTACTTC
CASSQEQQETQYF
>TRBD1|TRBJ1-1|few|TRBV5-1
TGCGCCAGCAGCCCCACAGGGGCCCCTGCGAACACTGAAGCTTTCTTT
CASSPTGAPANTEAFF
>NA|TRBJ2-3|NA|TRBV5-4
TGTGCCAGCAGCTTGGATTCGGATACGCAGTATTTT
CASSLDSDTQYF
>TRBD1|TRBJ1-2|NA|TRBV11-2
TGTGCCAGCAAGGGGGGACAGATCTATGGCTACACCTTC
CASKGGQIYGYTF
>NA|TRBJ2-7|NA|TRBV10-1
TGCGCCACTTCAAATGGGGAAGGGGACGAGCAGTACTTC
CATSNGEGDEQYF
>TRBD2|TRBJ2-1|NA|TRBV28
TGTGCCAGCAGTTTCGGTGGAACCGGGGGGATCTACAATGAGCAGTTCTTC
CASSFGGTGGIYNEQFF
>NA|TRBJ2-2|few|TRBV5-1
TGCGCCAGCAGCGCCCTCCCTGGAAACACCGGGGAGCTGTTTTTT
CASSALPGNTGELFF
>NA|TRBJ2-2|once|TRBV2
TGTGCCAGCAGTGGGACAGAGACCGGGGAGCTGTTTTTT
CASSGTETGELFF
>NA|TRBJ2-7|NA|TRBV7-8
TGTGCCAGCAGCTTAGAACTTGGCTACGAGCAGTACTTC
CASSLELGYEQYF
>TRBD1|TRBJ2-6|NA|TRBV10-3
TGTGCCATCAGTGAGACAGGGGGCTCTGGGGCCAACGTCCTGACTTTC
CAISETGGSGANVLTF
>TRBD1|TRBJ1-2|NA|TRBV6-5
TGTGCCAGCTCCCCGGGGACAGGGTTCGGCTACACCTTC
CASSPGTGFGYTF
>NA|TRBJ2-7|once|TRBV6-5
TGTGCCAGCAGTTACTCCGGGAAATCCTACGAGCAGTACTTC
CASSYSGKSYEQYF
>NA|TRBJ2-1|NA|TRBV27
TGTGCCAGCAGTTTATCGCCTAGCGAAAATGTGTATGGTAAGCAGTTCTTC
CASSLSPSENVYGKQFF
>NA|TRBJ2-1|NA|TRBV6-5
TGTGCCAGCGGACTACAGGGCTTGGGGCACAATGAGCAGTTCTTC
CASGLQGLGHNEQFF
>TRBD1|TRBJ2-5|NA|TRBV7-2
TGTGCCAGCAGCTTAAGCAGGGGGTTTCAAGAGACCCAGTACTTC
CASSLSRGFQETQYF
>TRBD1|TRBJ1-3|NA|TRBV7-9
TGTGCCAGCAGCCGAGACGGACAGGCATCTGGAAACACCATATATTTT
CASSRDGQASGNTIYF
>NA|TRBJ2-7|NA|TRBV6-1
TGTGCCAGTACCCAGGGGCGCTTAAGTAGCTACGAGCAGTACTTC
CASTQGRLSSYEQYF
>TRBD2|TRBJ2-7|NA|TRBV6-1
TGTGCCAGCAGTGAAACTCGCCCGGGACTACCCTACGAGCAGTACTTC
CASSETRPGLPYEQYF
>TRBD1|TRBJ2-4|NA|TRBV28
TGTGCCAGCATACCCGGGACAGGGAACATTAACATTCAGTACTTC
CASIPGTGNINIQYF
>NA|TRBJ2-2|once|TRBV5-1
TGCGCCAGCAGCCATGGACAGTACACCGGGGAGCTGTTTTTT
CASSHGQYTGELFF
>NA|TRBJ2-1|NA|TRBV18
TGTGCCAGCTCACCAACACTAGCTGTGGGCGATGAGCAGTTCTTC
CASSPTLAVGDEQFF
>NA|TRBJ1-1|NA|TRBV14
TGTGCCAGCAGCCGATTTGGTCCCACTGAAGCTTTCTTT
CASSRFGPTEAFF